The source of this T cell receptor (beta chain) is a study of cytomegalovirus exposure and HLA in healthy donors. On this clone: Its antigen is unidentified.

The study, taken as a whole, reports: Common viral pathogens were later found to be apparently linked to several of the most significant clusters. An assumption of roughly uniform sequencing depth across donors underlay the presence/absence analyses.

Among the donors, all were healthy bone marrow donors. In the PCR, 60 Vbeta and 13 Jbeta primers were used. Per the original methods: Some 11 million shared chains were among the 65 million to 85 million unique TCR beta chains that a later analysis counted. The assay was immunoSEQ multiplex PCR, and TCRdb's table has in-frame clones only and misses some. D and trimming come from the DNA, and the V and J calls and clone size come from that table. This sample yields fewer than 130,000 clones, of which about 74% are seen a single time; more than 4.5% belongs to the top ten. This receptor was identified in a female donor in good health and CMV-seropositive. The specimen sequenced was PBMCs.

The CDR3 DNA follows: TGCGCCAGCGGGGCTAGCGGCACAGATACGCAGTATTTT. This codes for CASGASGTDTQYF. V usage is TRBV10-1 and J usage is TRBJ2-3, with D possibly being TRBD2 (6 bases). The CDR3 consists of 13 residues. Between the trimmed V and J ends, which lost 8 bases and 1 base, there was a span of 10 bases. CDR1 and CDR2 (germline): WNHNN, SYGVQD (reference sequence).